This TCR beta chain was identified in a study of regulatory T cells in long-lasting Graves disease. As to time point: newly diagnosed GD, antithyroid drugs for less than 3 months. Extracted PBMC RNA gave rise to the TCR library. Germline trimming cut 4 bases from V and 4 bases from J; bases unmatched to any gene: 9. The germline CDR1 and CDR2 sequences are LGHNA and YNFKEQ. This CDR3 is 16 amino acids long. Building of the TCR beta libraries involved iRepertoire HTBI primers and Arm-PCR of CDR3 regions. TCRdb ran MiXCR on the multiplex PCR reads and lists one entry per CDR3 protein. The top ten hold 25% to 30% of the sample, which has 350,000 to 450,000 distinct CDR3 sequences, roughly 17% seen once. Another study also made use of these data, one on T cells in Graves' hyperthyroidism and ophthalmopathy.

The V and J genes are TRBV4-2 and TRBJ2-3, with 9 nucleotides matching TRBD1. The sequence came from a man in his forties with Graves disease. The material sequenced was peripheral blood mononuclear cells (PBMCs), taken at new diagnosis, from a patient treated with antithyroid drugs. CDR3 DNA: TGTGCCAGCAGCCGAGCCCCACAGGGGGCCGCAGATACGCAGTATTTT. It codes for CASSRAPQGAADTQYF.